These T cell receptor beta chains were read from a single sample in a study of cytomegalovirus exposure and HLA in healthy donors. TCRdb keeps only in-frame clones here, not all; method: immunoSEQ multiplex PCR. This sample carries about 140,000 clones, around 84% of them seen once, and the ten largest clones take over 2%. Sequencing used PBMCs. These receptors all stem from a boy aged 2 to 9 in good health and CMV-seronegative. Both conserved end residues are part of each CDR3. The D gene is left open where the match is weak. Only part of the rows carry a size: once, few, many, or a class if the clone is expanded.

V gene: TRBV9; clone size: -; D gene: TRBD2; J gene: TRBJ2-2; CDR3 DNA: TGTGCCAGCAGCGTTGGGACTAAGAACACCGGGGAGCTGTTTTTT; CDR3 protein: CASSVGTKNTGELFF
V gene: TRBV9; clone size: -; D gene: TRBD1; J gene: TRBJ1-6; CDR3 DNA: TGTGCCAGCAGCAACGCCAGGGGGGAGAATTCACCCCTCCACTTT; CDR3 protein: CASSNARGENSPLHF
V gene: TRBV12-5; clone size: once; D gene: -; J gene: TRBJ1-3; CDR3 DNA: TGTGCTAGTGGTTTTCTGCGAGGAAACACCATATATTTT; CDR3 protein: CASGFLRGNTIYF
V gene: TRBV5-4; clone size: few; D gene: -; J gene: TRBJ1-1; CDR3 DNA: TGTGCCAGCAGCTTGGTTCGGGGGAGCATGAACACTGAAGCTTTCTTT; CDR3 protein: CASSLVRGSMNTEAFF
V gene: TRBV7-6; clone size: -; D gene: TRBD1; J gene: TRBJ1-6; CDR3 DNA: TGTGCCAGCGGCGAATTACAGGGGTGGTCACCCCTCCACTTT; CDR3 protein: CASGELQGWSPLHF
V gene: TRBV7-2; clone size: -; D gene: TRBD1; J gene: TRBJ2-1; CDR3 DNA: TGTGCCAGCAGCTTGGACAGGGGGTCCTACAATGAGCAGTTCTTC; CDR3 protein: CASSLDRGSYNEQFF
V gene: TRBV4-1; clone size: -; D gene: TRBD1; J gene: TRBJ1-2; CDR3 DNA: TGCGCCAGCAGCCAACCACTCAGGGGGCCAACAGGGTCAGGCTACACCTTC; CDR3 protein: CASSQPLRGPTGSGYTF
V gene: TRBV18; clone size: -; D gene: TRBD1; J gene: TRBJ2-3; CDR3 DNA: TGTGCCAGCTCACCACTCCCCCCTGGACAGGGGCCAATCACAGATACGCAGTATTTT; CDR3 protein: CASSPLPPGQGPITDTQYF
V gene: TRBV30; clone size: -; D gene: -; J gene: TRBJ1-4; CDR3 DNA: TGTGCCTGGAGTGTAAGGCGGTCTACTAATGAAAAACTGTTTTTT; CDR3 protein: CAWSVRRSTNEKLFF
V gene: TRBV12-5; clone size: -; D gene: -; J gene: TRBJ1-1; CDR3 DNA: TGTGCTAGTGCCCTCCGACAGGAAGCTTTCTTT; CDR3 protein: CASALRQEAFF
V gene: TRBV19; clone size: -; D gene: TRBD1; J gene: TRBJ2-7; CDR3 DNA: TGTGCCAGTAGCAAACAGGGGTTTATCTACGAGCAGTACTTC; CDR3 protein: CASSKQGFIYEQYF
V gene: TRBV19; clone size: -; D gene: -; J gene: TRBJ1-1; CDR3 DNA: TGTGCCAGTAGCACTAAGGGACAGAACACTGAAGCTTTCTTT; CDR3 protein: CASSTKGQNTEAFF
V gene: TRBV5-1; clone size: once; D gene: -; J gene: TRBJ1-1; CDR3 DNA: TGCGCCAGCAGCTTGGGCGGGGGGGCTCCTGGGGACACTGAAGCTTTCTTT; CDR3 protein: CASSLGGGAPGDTEAFF
V gene: TRBV28; clone size: -; D gene: -; J gene: TRBJ1-4; CDR3 DNA: TGTGCCAGCTACCTCCCGGGGGATGAAAAACTGTTTTTT; CDR3 protein: CASYLPGDEKLFF
V gene: TRBV5-1; clone size: -; D gene: TRBD1; J gene: TRBJ2-6; CDR3 DNA: TGCGCCAGCAGCTTACAGGGGCTAAGCTCTGGGGCCAACGTCCTGACTTTC; CDR3 protein: CASSLQGLSSGANVLTF
V gene: TRBV5-4; clone size: once; D gene: TRBD1; J gene: TRBJ1-1; CDR3 DNA: TGTGCCAGCAGCTTGGTGGGGCGAGGCAGGGGGACTGAAGCTTTCTTT; CDR3 protein: CASSLVGRGRGTEAFF
V gene: TRBV4-3; clone size: -; D gene: TRBD2; J gene: TRBJ2-6; CDR3 DNA: TGCGCCAGCAGCCAAGCCCATGGGGGGGGGACTGCCAACGTCCTGACTTTC; CDR3 protein: CASSQAHGGGTANVLTF
V gene: TRBV11-2; clone size: once; D gene: -; J gene: TRBJ2-1; CDR3 DNA: TGTGCCAGCAGCTTGAAGGTCAGGCGGGAAAACAATGAGCAGTTCTTC; CDR3 protein: CASSLKVRRENNEQFF
V gene: TRBV9; clone size: -; D gene: -; J gene: TRBJ1-4; CDR3 DNA: TGTGCCAGCAGCGTAGCAGTCAGGGTAACTGATGAAAAACTGTTTTTT; CDR3 protein: CASSVAVRVTDEKLFF
V gene: TRBV9; clone size: -; D gene: -; J gene: TRBJ2-7; CDR3 DNA: TGTGCCAGCAGCGTAGAGTTTTTCGGCAGGGAGCAGTACTTC; CDR3 protein: CASSVEFFGREQYF
V gene: TRBV12-5; clone size: -; D gene: -; J gene: TRBJ2-7; CDR3 DNA: TGTGCTAGTGGCCTCGTAGTGGGGGCCACCCACTACGAGCAGTACTTC; CDR3 protein: CASGLVVGATHYEQYF
V gene: TRBV4-3; clone size: -; D gene: TRBD1; J gene: TRBJ1-2; CDR3 DNA: TGCGCCAGCAGCCAAGGCCCGGGACAGGGAGATGACTATGGCTACACCTTC; CDR3 protein: CASSQGPGQGDDYGYTF
V gene: TRBV4-2; clone size: -; D gene: TRBD2; J gene: TRBJ2-5; CDR3 DNA: TGTGCCAGCAGCCCCCTGACTAGCGGGGCTGCCCAAGAGACCCAGTACTTC; CDR3 protein: CASSPLTSGAAQETQYF
V gene: TRBV2; clone size: -; D gene: TRBD1; J gene: TRBJ2-7; CDR3 DNA: TGTGCCAGCAATGCCCAAGGACAGGGCGAGCAGTACTTC; CDR3 protein: CASNAQGQGEQYF
V gene: TRBV11-2; clone size: -; D gene: -; J gene: TRBJ1-1; CDR3 DNA: TGTGCCAGCAGCTTAACCCAGGACACTGAAGCTTTCTTT; CDR3 protein: CASSLTQDTEAFF
V gene: TRBV25-1; clone size: -; D gene: -; J gene: TRBJ2-2; CDR3 DNA: TGTGCCAGCAGTGATGGGGGCGGGCTAGCTCGGCGGGAGCTGTTTTTT; CDR3 protein: CASSDGGGLARRELFF
V gene: TRBV5-1; clone size: -; D gene: -; J gene: TRBJ1-3; CDR3 DNA: TGCGCCAGCAAAAAAGAGGGAAGCTCTGGAAACACCATATATTTT; CDR3 protein: CASKKEGSSGNTIYF
V gene: TRBV7-2; clone size: -; D gene: -; J gene: TRBJ2-2; CDR3 DNA: TGTGCCAGCAGCTTACTACGGACAGCGAACACCGGGGAGCTGTTTTTT; CDR3 protein: CASSLLRTANTGELFF
V gene: TRBV4-2; clone size: -; D gene: TRBD1; J gene: TRBJ1-4; CDR3 DNA: TGTGCCAGCAGCCCAACGGGACAGATCAATGAAAAACTGTTTTTT; CDR3 protein: CASSPTGQINEKLFF
V gene: TRBV15; clone size: -; D gene: TRBD2; J gene: TRBJ2-3; CDR3 DNA: TGTGCCACCAGCAGAACGGGGACTAGCCCGCTAAATACGCAGTATTTT; CDR3 protein: CATSRTGTSPLNTQYF
V gene: TRBV11-2; clone size: -; D gene: -; J gene: TRBJ2-1; CDR3 DNA: TGTGCCAGCAGCCGAGGGCTGGGTTCCCCCTACAATGAGCAGTTCTTC; CDR3 protein: CASSRGLGSPYNEQFF
V gene: TRBV6-6; clone size: -; D gene: TRBD1; J gene: TRBJ1-4; CDR3 DNA: TGTGCCAGCAGTTACTCACAGGGGTTGGGTGAAAAACTGTTTTTT; CDR3 protein: CASSYSQGLGEKLFF
V gene: TRBV7-2; clone size: -; D gene: -; J gene: TRBJ2-5; CDR3 DNA: TGTGCCAGCAGCTTGATTGGCGGGTTCGAAGAGACCCAGTACTTC; CDR3 protein: CASSLIGGFEETQYF
V gene: TRBV19; clone size: -; D gene: -; J gene: TRBJ1-5; CDR3 DNA: TGTGCCAGTAGATATAGCAATCAGCCCCAGCATTTT; CDR3 protein: CASRYSNQPQHF
V gene: TRBV27; clone size: -; D gene: TRBD1; J gene: TRBJ1-2; CDR3 DNA: TGTGCCAGCAGTCCTTGGGACAGCCCTAACTATGGCTACACCTTC; CDR3 protein: CASSPWDSPNYGYTF
V gene: TRBV27; clone size: -; D gene: -; J gene: TRBJ2-3; CDR3 DNA: TGTGCCAGCAGCCCACCACAGGGCACAGATACGCAGTATTTT; CDR3 protein: CASSPPQGTDTQYF
V gene: TRBV6-1; clone size: once; D gene: -; J gene: TRBJ1-2; CDR3 DNA: TGTGCCAGCAGCCAGACAGGACATGGCTACACCTTC; CDR3 protein: CASSQTGHGYTF
V gene: TRBV18; clone size: -; D gene: TRBD1; J gene: TRBJ2-5; CDR3 DNA: TGTGCCAGCTCACGAGGGACAGGAAGCCTGTACCAAGAGACCCAGTACTTC; CDR3 protein: CASSRGTGSLYQETQYF
V gene: TRBV19; clone size: -; D gene: TRBD1; J gene: TRBJ1-4; CDR3 DNA: TGTGCCAGTGATGCCACAGGGGGCGCAACTAATGAAAAACTGTTTTTT; CDR3 protein: CASDATGGATNEKLFF
V gene: TRBV18; clone size: -; D gene: TRBD1; J gene: TRBJ1-5; CDR3 DNA: TGTGCCAGCTCACCTGCCGACAGGGGGCGGAGGCAGCCCCAGCATTTT; CDR3 protein: CASSPADRGRRQPQHF
V gene: TRBV5-1; clone size: once; D gene: -; J gene: TRBJ2-7; CDR3 DNA: TGCGCCAGCAGCTTGTCAGGGGACTACTACGAGCAGTACTTC; CDR3 protein: CASSLSGDYYEQYF
V gene: TRBV7-9; clone size: -; D gene: -; J gene: TRBJ2-1; CDR3 DNA: TGTGCCAGCTCCTGGGGAGTCGGTCCCACAAGTGAGCAGTTCTTC; CDR3 protein: CASSWGVGPTSEQFF
V gene: TRBV5-4; clone size: -; D gene: TRBD2; J gene: TRBJ2-1; CDR3 DNA: TGTGCCAGCAGCTTGGCTGGTCTAGCGGGAGATAATGAGCAGTTCTTC; CDR3 protein: CASSLAGLAGDNEQFF
V gene: TRBV2; clone size: -; D gene: -; J gene: TRBJ2-7; CDR3 DNA: TGTGCCAGCAGTGCGACAGTCTACGAGCAGTACTTC; CDR3 protein: CASSATVYEQYF
V gene: TRBV9; clone size: -; D gene: -; J gene: TRBJ2-1; CDR3 DNA: TGTGCCAGCAGCGTAGGGACTACTTACGGGGAGCAGTTCTTC; CDR3 protein: CASSVGTTYGEQFF
V gene: TRBV4-1; clone size: -; D gene: -; J gene: TRBJ1-4; CDR3 DNA: TGCGCCAGCAGCCAAGCGGGGGACCGTTATGAAAAACTGTTTTTT; CDR3 protein: CASSQAGDRYEKLFF
V gene: TRBV19; clone size: once; D gene: -; J gene: TRBJ2-1; CDR3 DNA: TGTGCCAGTAGTATTATAGGGGACTTCCAGTTCTTC; CDR3 protein: CASSIIGDFQFF
V gene: TRBV4-1; clone size: -; D gene: TRBD2; J gene: TRBJ2-5; CDR3 DNA: TGCGCCAGCAGCCAGGGACTAGCGGGGGGGCAAGAGACCCAGTACTTC; CDR3 protein: CASSQGLAGGQETQYF